A selection of T cell receptor beta chains follows, all from one sample in a study of OX40 agonist ivuxolimab in advanced cancers. The table came from immunoSEQ multiplex PCR; TCRdb's copy has only in-frame clones and leaves some out. Among tens of thousands of clones listed, roughly four fifths were seen once. This material consisted of CD4+ or CD8+ T cells sorted from blood, taken in a trial of the OX40 agonist ivuxolimab. Receptor source: an adult with an advanced solid tumor such as melanoma, head and neck, liver or kidney cancer. Each CDR3 is given with its conserved first and last residue. The D gene is left open where the match is weak. Only some rows state a clone size, as once, few, many or a class for expanded clones.

v_call: TRBV6-4
j_call: TRBJ1-6
clone_size: .
d_call: .
cdr3_nt: TGTGCCAGCAGTGTAGGGGTGAGTTCACCCCTCCACTTT
cdr3_aa: CASSVGVSSPLHF

v_call: TRBV7-9
j_call: TRBJ2-1
clone_size: .
d_call: .
cdr3_nt: TGTGCCAGCAGCCGAGGAAATGAGCAGTTCTTC
cdr3_aa: CASSRGNEQFF

v_call: TRBV6-1
j_call: TRBJ2-7
clone_size: few
d_call: .
cdr3_nt: TGTGCCAGCCAACGTCGGGAGTACGAGCAGTACTTC
cdr3_aa: CASQRREYEQYF

v_call: TRBV7-2
j_call: TRBJ2-7
clone_size: .
d_call: TRBD1
cdr3_nt: TGTGCCAGCAGCTCCACGGGACAGGGCTACGAGCAGTACTTC
cdr3_aa: CASSSTGQGYEQYF

v_call: TRBV5-4
j_call: TRBJ2-1
clone_size: .
d_call: TRBD1
cdr3_nt: TGTGCCAGCTCGGGGACAGGGTTAAACCCTGGGGACAATGAGCAGTTCTTC
cdr3_aa: CASSGTGLNPGDNEQFF

v_call: TRBV14
j_call: TRBJ1-5
clone_size: few
d_call: TRBD1
cdr3_nt: TGTGCCAGCAGCCCAGGGGGTCACAATCAGCCCCAGCATTTT
cdr3_aa: CASSPGGHNQPQHF

v_call: TRBV13
j_call: TRBJ2-3
clone_size: .
d_call: TRBD1
cdr3_nt: TGTGCCAGCAGCTTAGGCCTTTGGACAGGTGGGACAGATACGCAGTATTTT
cdr3_aa: CASSLGLWTGGTDTQYF

v_call: TRBV6-5
j_call: TRBJ2-1
clone_size: .
d_call: TRBD1
cdr3_nt: TGTGCCAGCAGTTATCGACAGGGGTACAATGAGCAGTTCTTC
cdr3_aa: CASSYRQGYNEQFF

v_call: TRBV5-6
j_call: TRBJ2-7
clone_size: .
d_call: TRBD1
cdr3_nt: TGTGCCAGCAGCCGGACAGGGGGGGCGTACGAGCAGTACTTC
cdr3_aa: CASSRTGGAYEQYF

v_call: TRBV27
j_call: TRBJ2-3
clone_size: .
d_call: .
cdr3_nt: TGTGCCAGCAGTGAGGGGACCTGGTTTGGCACAGATACGCAGTATTTT
cdr3_aa: CASSEGTWFGTDTQYF

v_call: TRBV7-2
j_call: TRBJ2-7
clone_size: .
d_call: TRBD2
cdr3_nt: TGTGCCAGCAGCTTAGGTTCCGGGAGCGGGAGGATCTCCTACGAGCAGTACTTC
cdr3_aa: CASSLGSGSGRISYEQYF